The sequence of this T cell receptor (beta chain) was determined in a study of shared clonotypes between healthy human individuals. About the study: Three plates were used per donor for CD4 naive, three for CD4 memory, two for CD8 naive and one for CD8 memory.

Note on this clone: Antigen specificity is unknown.

Study observations and caveats: At large depth, rarefaction still showed sorted-subset sequencing to be incomplete.

Per the study methods: ImmunoSEQ sequences covered only the junction and lacked quality scores; filtering therefore differed. Clones were sequenced by immunoSEQ multiplex PCR, and TCRdb holds only the in-frame ones, with some missing. That table gives V, J and clone size, and the DNA gave D and trimming. The sample carries under 2,500,000 clones, approximately 96% recorded once. The donors were all Caucasian adults (living in Nashville, Tennessee). Between the trimmed V and J ends, which lost 10 bases and 5 bases, there was a span of 11 bases. This CDR3 comprises 11 residues. The germline V gene has CDR1 MNHEY and CDR2 SVGAGI.

This chain connects TRBV6-5 to TRBJ2-5; the D gene is possibly TRBD1 (5 bases). Material: naive CD4+ T cells sorted from blood. Documented subset: CD45RA+ positively selected. This TCR was sampled from a man between 18 and 35 years old in good health. CDR3 region: CAIGQGETQYF. Here the CDR3 DNA reads TGTGCCATAGGGCAGGGTGAGACCCAGTACTTC.